Presented here are 29 T cell receptor beta chains from one specimen sequenced in a study of molecular identifiers for immune sequencing clone quantification. TCRdb re-called the PCR reads with MiXCR, one entry per CDR3 protein. The sample holds just under 650,000 distinct CDR3 sequences, 20% seen once. The sequenced material came from naive CD8+ T cells from blood, with Jurkat cell RNA spiked in. Noted subset: FACS-sorted CD8+CD4-CCR7+CD45RA+ naive T cells. The receptor set was obtained from a human donor in good health. Some libraries in this study had Jurkat cell RNA spiked in.

Comment on this clonotype: Given a much more abundant clone one base away, this may be a read error. The rearrangement uses TRBV4-1 and TRBJ1-1, with a possible D match to TRBD1 (6 bases). Germline V gene lookup returns CDR1 MGHRA and CDR2 YSYEKL. This CDR3 has 17 residues. The CDR3 DNA reads as TGCGCCAGCAGCCAAGATCAGTTCAGCCGGGACAACACTGAAGCTCTCTTT. Translation: CASSQDQFSRDNTEALF.

This clonotype was recorded many times. This rearrangement joins TRBV13 to TRBJ2-7; no clear D gene. The germline CDR1 and CDR2 sequences are PRHDT and FYEKMQ (reference sequence). Trimming removed 5 bases at V and 5 bases at J, with 10 bases between. There are 12 residues in the CDR3. CDR3 nucleotide sequence: TGTGCCAGCAGCGCCCTCAGAGACGAGCAGTACTTC. Translation: CASSALRDEQYF.

Ten or more counts support this clonotype. Written as DNA, the CDR3 is TGCGCCAGCAGCTTAAGGACCGCCGACTACGAGCAGTACTTC. Its translation: CASSLRTADYEQYF. The chain recombines TRBV4-1 with TRBJ2-7; D gene ambiguous. CDR1 and CDR2 from the germline V gene are MGHRA and YSYEKL. V shed 5 bases and J shed 3 bases, with 14 bases lying between them. The CDR3 runs to 14 residues.

There are a few counts of this clonotype. As the CDR3 is not closed by the conserved phenylalanine or tryptophan, this likely results from a read error. This chain links TRBV19 with TRBJ2-7; D remains unclear. The germline gives CDR1 LNHDA, CDR2 SQIVND (reference sequence). V was pared by 3 bases and J by 3 bases, with 12 bases between. The CDR3 is 14 amino acids. The CDR3 loop is CASSINPASYEQYL. The CDR3 bases are TGTGCCAGTAGTATTAACCCGGCCAGCTACGAGCAGTACCTC.

On this clonotype itself: Given the absence of the conserved phenylalanine or tryptophan at the CDR3 end, a read error is likely. This chain joins TRBV29-1 and TRBJ2-1; 12 bases are a match to TRBD1. CDR1 SQVTM and CDR2 ANQGSEA come from the germline V gene. J lost 9 bases, V lost 8 bases, and 20 bases had no gene match. The CDR3 length is 17 residues. CDR3 bases: TGCAGCACTCCCCCCCCTAACCGGGACAGGGGGCTCGGTGAGCAGTTCCTC. Protein sequence: CSTPPPNRDRGLGEQFL.

This clonotype was counted at least ten times. The V call is TRBV13, the J call TRBJ1-2; 9 bases agree with TRBD1. The V and J ends lost 5 bases and 8 bases, in that order; junction bases with no gene match: 12. The CDR3 consists of 15 residues. The germline CDR1 and CDR2 sequences are PRHDT and FYEKMQ (reference sequence). In DNA, the CDR3 is TGTGCCAGCAGCCTGGACAGGGGAGATTCGGAAGGCTACACCTTC. Translated, it gives CASSLDRGDSEGYTF.

In the case of this clonotype: Given a much more abundant clone one base away, this may be a read error. The gene calls are TRBV6-6 and TRBJ1-1, with D perhaps TRBD1 (6 bases). CDR1 is MNHNY and CDR2 is SVGAGI in the germline V gene (reference sequence). This CDR3 is built from 15 residues. The DNA for the CDR3 is TGTGCCAGCAGTCCCCGGGGGGGGGCGAGGACTGTAGCTTTCTTT. It codes for CASSPRGGARTVAFF.

This clonotype was recorded at least ten times. The gene calls are TRBV7-9 and TRBJ2-7; no definite D call. Trimming left V 3 bases short and J 1 base short, with 10 bases between. Germline V gene lookup returns CDR1 SEHNR and CDR2 FQNEAQ (reference sequence). The CDR3 is 14 amino acids. The CDR3 loop is CASSLVGGSYEQYF. CDR3 in DNA: TGTGCCAGCAGCTTGGTCGGCGGTTCCTACGAGCAGTACTTC.

Ten or more counts support this clonotype. The V gene is TRBV27, the J gene TRBJ2-3; TRBD2 matches 7 bases. Germline CDR1 MNHEY, CDR2 SMNVEV (reference sequence). V lost 2 bases and J lost 2; bases outside the gene matches: 19. CDR3 length: 20 amino acids. DNA for the CDR3: TGTGCCAGCAGTTTAGCGGGGAGAGACGCTAGCGGACCCACCACAGATACGCAGTATTTT. This gives the protein CASSLAGRDASGPTTDTQYF.

In its sample, this clonotype was seen many times. The chain combines TRBV19 with TRBJ1-2; no definite D call. CDR1 is LNHDA and CDR2 is SQIVND in the germline V gene (reference sequence). Trimming removed 11 bases from V and 4 bases from J, with 11 bases in between. CDR3 length equals 11 residues. This CDR3 is CAGMDGYGYTF. In DNA form, the CDR3 reads TGTGCCGGGATGGACGGCTATGGCTACACCTTC. Complete variable domain (other parts from reference TRBV19 and TRBJ1-2): DGGITQSPKYLFRKEGQNVTLSCEQNLNHDAMYWYRQDPGQGLRLIYYSQIVNDFQKGDIAEGYSVSREKKESFPLTVTSAQKNPTAFYLCAGMDGYGYTFGSGTRLTVV.

This clonotype was seen repeatedly, ten times or more. This chain links TRBV6-5 with TRBJ2-1; a weak D match, TRBD1 (5 bases). The germline V and J ends were trimmed by 7 bases and 2 bases, with 15 bases remaining between them. The V gene's germline CDR1 is MNHEY and CDR2 SVGAGI. This CDR3 has 15 residues. The DNA for the CDR3 is TGTGCCAGCAATAGGGGTAGGGCGACCTACAATGAGCAGTTCTTC. It specifies CASNRGRATYNEQFF.

With regard to this clonotype: Lacking the conserved final phenylalanine or tryptophan, this CDR3 likely reflects a read error. No DNA is shown, since the ends of the CDR3 on it are uncertain; the CDR3 is the one TCRdb lists. This chain connects TRBV4-2 to TRBJ2-3; TRBD2, the table's D call, lacks a check against the DNA. The CDR3 has 16 residues if both end residues are counted. The germline CDR1 and CDR2 sequences are LGHNA and YNFKEQ. The CDR3 loop is CASSQESPPPPATPHS.

Comment on this clonotype: Given a much more abundant clone one base away, this may be a read error. The CDR3 coding sequence is TGTGCCAGCAGTTTATTTAGCGAAGAGACCCAGTACTTC. Its protein product is CASSLFSEETQYF. The chain recombines TRBV28 with TRBJ2-5; tentative D call: TRBD2 (5 bases). The CDR3 length is 13 residues. V was trimmed by 1 base and J by 3 bases, leaving 6 bases between them. Germline V gene sequence: CDR1 MDHEN, CDR2 SYDVKM.

This clonotype was seen many times. The chain recombines TRBV30 with TRBJ2-7; D ambiguous. The germline CDR1 and CDR2 sequences are GTSNPN and SVGIG (reference sequence). The length of the CDR3 is 12 residues. With 0 bases removed from V and 2 bases from J, the gap between germline ends came to 5 bases. Here the CDR3 reads CAWSVATYEQYF. DNA of the CDR3: TGTGCCTGGAGTGTCGCGACCTACGAGCAGTACTTC.

As regards this clonotype: Here the CDR3 omits its conserved ending phenylalanine or tryptophan, so a read error is the likely source. CDR3 amino acids: CASSLGGGRYEQYL. The CDR3, as DNA: TGTGCCAGCAGCTTGGGTGGTGGGCGGTACGAGCAGTACCTC. The genes are TRBV5-5 and TRBJ2-7; D call uncertain. The CDR3 spans 14 residues. Trimming stripped 0 bases from V and 4 bases from J, with 11 bases between. Germline V CDR1 and CDR2: SGHKS, YYEKEE (reference sequence).

At least ten counts were recorded for this clonotype. The chain combines TRBV20-1 with TRBJ2-2; D remains ambiguous. Germline-derived CDR1 and CDR2 are DFQATT and SNEGSKA (reference sequence). This CDR3 region has 14 residues. The ends were cut back, 0 bases at V and 5 bases at J, with 10 bases in the middle. In DNA form, the CDR3 reads TGCAGTGCTAGAGATCTCTGGGATACCGGGGAGCTGTTTTTT. This sequence encodes CSARDLWDTGELFF.

This clonotype was seen a handful of times. The J gene is TRBJ2-1, the V gene TRBV14; the D gene is possibly TRBD2 (7 bases). The germline gives CDR1 SGHDN, CDR2 FVKESK. V lost 0 bases, J lost 0 bases, and 12 bases lay in between. The length of the CDR3 is 17 residues. CDR3 nucleotides: TGTGCCAGCAGCCAAGATTGGGCGGGGGCCTCCTACAATGAGCAGTTCTTC. This translates into CASSQDWAGASYNEQFF.

This clonotype has at least ten counts. The chain is built from TRBV10-3 and TRBJ2-3; TRBD2 is a possible D gene (6 bases). The ends were cut back, 6 bases at V and 3 bases at J, with 13 bases in the middle. The CDR3 sequence is 14 residues long. Per the germline V gene, CDR1 is ENHRY and CDR2 is SYGVKD. The CDR3 protein is CAIRPSAGTDTQYF. The CDR3 DNA reads as TGTGCCATCAGGCCTAGCGCCGGAACAGATACGCAGTATTTT.

The chain's CDR3 is CASSLAWGGNTIYF. CDR3 nucleotides: TGTGCCAGCAGTTTAGCTTGGGGTGGAAACACCATATATTTT. J is TRBJ1-3 and V is TRBV12-3 or TRBV12-4, with unresolved D. The CDR3 has 14 residues. Trimming removed 0 bases at V and 3 bases at J, with 6 bases between.

The chain couples TRBV28 to TRBJ2-7, with D unresolved. Germline CDR1 and CDR2: MDHEN and SYDVKM. The CDR3 runs 14 residues. Deletions cut 3 bases from V and 1 base from J, with 10 bases between. The CDR3 sequence is CASSFHDRSYEQYF. The CDR3 region has the DNA TGTGCCAGCAGTTTTCACGACCGTTCCTACGAGCAGTACTTC.

A remark on this clonotype: This may be a read error: a much more frequent sequence differs by one nucleotide. The V call is TRBV20-1, the J call TRBJ1-1; perhaps TRBD1 as D (6 bases). The germline V gene has CDR1 DFQATT and CDR2 SNEGSKA (reference sequence). The CDR3 runs 12 residues. The CDR3 spells CSARLGDTEASF. The CDR3 coding sequence is TGCAGTGCTAGACTGGGGGACACTGAAGCTTCCTTT.

The CDR3 loop is CASSERDRAPTDTQYF. The CDR3 DNA follows: TGTGCCAGCAGTGAAAGGGACAGGGCACCCACAGATACGCAGTATTTT. The rearrangement joins TRBV2 to TRBJ2-3, with 9 bases aligning to TRBD1. CDR3 length: 16 amino acids. From germline, CDR1 is SNHLY and CDR2 FYNNEI. Trimming at V came to 2 bases and at J to 2 bases, leaving 5 bases not matched to a gene.

This clonotype came up many times. This rearrangement joins TRBV28 to TRBJ1-1, with D unresolved. The length of the CDR3 is 11 residues. V shed 7 bases and J shed 1 base, with 4 bases lying between them. Germline-derived CDR1 and CDR2 are MDHEN and SYDVKM. CDR3 DNA: TGTGCCAGCATAAAGAACACTGAAGCTTTCTTT. This codes for CASIKNTEAFF.

In the case of this clonotype: At one end, the junction sequence differs from germline, possibly due to a read error. This chain links TRBV2 with TRBJ2-2; D might be TRBD2 (5 bases). The CDR3 has 15 amino acids. The germline CDR1 and CDR2 sequences are SNHLY and FYNNEI. Here the CDR3 DNA reads TGTGCCAGCAGTGATCCGAAAACGAACACCGGGGAGCTGCTTTTT. Amino acids: CASSDPKTNTGELLF.

This clonotype appeared many times. The chain joins TRBV6-2 or TRBV6-3 to TRBJ2-7, with unresolved D. The CDR3 runs to 13 residues. V was cut by 4 bases and J by 2 bases, with 9 bases left in between. Per the germline V gene, CDR1 is MNHEY and CDR2 is SVGEGT. The CDR3 nucleotides are TGTGCCAGCAGTTCCGACATGCCCTACGAGCAGTACTTC. Amino acids: CASSSDMPYEQYF.

This clonotype was recorded many times. The chain combines TRBV7-9 with TRBJ2-1; tentative D call: TRBD1 (5 bases). The V end lost 5 bases, the J end lost 7 bases, and 12 bases lay between the germline ends. Germline CDR1 is SEHNR and CDR2 is FQNEAQ (reference sequence). The CDR3 extends over 13 amino acids. The CDR3 DNA is TGTGCCAGCAGCCTCCAGGGCTGGAATGAGCAGTTCTTC. Its protein is CASSLQGWNEQFF. Combining the CDR3 with reference TRBV7-9 and TRBJ2-1 gives the whole variable domain DTGVSQNPRHKITKRGQNVTFRCDPISEHNRLYWYRQTLGQGPEFLTYFQNEAQLEKSRLLSDRFSAERPKGSFSTLEIQRTEQGDSAMYLCASSLQGWNEQFFGPGTRLTVL.

The V and J genes are TRBV13 and TRBJ2-1, with unresolved D. This CDR3 has 13 residues. Trimming took 2 bases from V and 14 from J, leaving 16 bases between them. Germline CDR1 is PRHDT and CDR2 is FYEKMQ (reference sequence). In nucleotides, the CDR3 is TGTGCCAGCAGCTTAAATAAAGGATCCCCGGAGTTCTTC. Translated: CASSLNKGSPEFF.

The sample holds many counts of this clonotype. J is TRBJ1-1 and V is TRBV30; no firm D call. V was shortened by 0 bases and J by 0 bases, with 8 bases between the two germline ends. Per germline, CDR1 GTSNPN and CDR2 SVGIG (reference sequence). CDR3 length: 14 amino acids. The CDR3 loop is CAWSVEPMNTEAFF. The CDR3 DNA reads TGTGCCTGGAGTGTTGAGCCGATGAACACTGAAGCTTTCTTT.

Ten or more counts support this clonotype. This rearrangement joins TRBV4-1 to TRBJ1-4; D is possibly TRBD1 (6 bases). The germline CDR1 and CDR2 sequences are MGHRA and YSYEKL. Trimming took 0 bases from V and 8 from J, leaving 10 bases between them. The CDR3 is made up of 14 amino acids. In DNA, the CDR3 is TGCGCCAGCAGCCAAGAAGGGGGAGGAGAAAAACTGTTTTTT. Protein product: CASSQEGGGEKLFF.